Sequencing of this TCR beta chain was carried out in a study of blood T cells in healthy people across ages. Whole-study context: Per every two T cells, about one barcoded beta molecule was captured by template switching.

Researchers report isolating at least 6.5 million PBMCs per sample. The CDR3 contains 15 residues. Trimming took 0 bases from V and 4 from J, leaving 11 bases between them. Germline V CDR1 and CDR2: SGDLS, YYNGEE. This clonotype has a handful of counts. The authors ran a second PCR of roughly 7 to 11 cycles using a sample-barcoded 5' primer and a J-beta primer mix. A template-switch adaptor with 12 random nucleotides tagged each cDNA molecule. CDR3-containing paired-end reads numbered at least 2.5 million in each sample. One entry per CDR3 protein results from TCRdb running MiXCR on the 5' RACE reads. The sample shows around 1,800,000 distinct CDR3 sequences, roughly two fifths of them seen only once.

The source is a human donor in good health. The chain links TRBV9 to TRBJ2-1, with D hard to call. Sequencing was carried out using blood. CDR3 loop: CASSVAGLPYNEQFF. CDR3 in DNA: TGTGCCAGCAGCGTAGCGGGCTTACCGTACAATGAGCAGTTCTTC.